The source of this T cell receptor (beta chain) is a study of radiotherapy plus CTLA-4 blockade in lung cancer. Study in general: There were objective responses in 15% to 20% of patients, and around 31% had disease control. Whole-study findings and limits: In blood, after radiotherapy plus ipilimumab, tumor-derived TCR clones expanded.

Using immunoSEQ multiplex PCR, the repertoire was profiled, and TCRdb retains in-frame clones only, with some absent. The table includes 30,000 or so clones, around 73% detected once. This CDR3 is built from 14 residues. V lost 4 bases and J lost 5, with 11 bases in between. Germline CDR1 LNHDA, CDR2 SQIVND (reference sequence). Concerning this clone: As yet, its antigen is unknown.

The study treated chemo-refractory metastatic non-small-cell lung cancer patients with focal radiation plus ipilimumab CTLA-4 blockade. The material was peripheral blood, obtained from a patient treated with radiotherapy plus ipilimumab. The TCR originated in a human donor with non-small cell lung cancer who had stable disease on radiotherapy plus ipilimumab. This chain connects TRBV19 to TRBJ1-4; no reliable D call. CDR3 sequence reads: CASSNQGLNEKLFF. DNA of the CDR3: TGTGCCAGTAGTAATCAAGGGTTAAATGAAAAACTGTTTTTT.